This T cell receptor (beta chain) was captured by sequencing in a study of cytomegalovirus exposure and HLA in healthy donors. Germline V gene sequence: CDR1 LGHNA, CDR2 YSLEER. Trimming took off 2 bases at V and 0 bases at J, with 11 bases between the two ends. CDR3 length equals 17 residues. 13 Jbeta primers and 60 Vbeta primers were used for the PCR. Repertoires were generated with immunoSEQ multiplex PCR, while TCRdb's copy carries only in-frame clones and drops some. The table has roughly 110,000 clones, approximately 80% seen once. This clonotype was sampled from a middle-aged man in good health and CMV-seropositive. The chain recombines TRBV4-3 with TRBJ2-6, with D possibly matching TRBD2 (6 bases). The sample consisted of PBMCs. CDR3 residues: CASSQSLGGSGANVLTF. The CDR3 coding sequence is TGCGCCAGCAGCCAAAGCCTCGGGGGCTCTGGGGCCAACGTCCTGACTTTC.